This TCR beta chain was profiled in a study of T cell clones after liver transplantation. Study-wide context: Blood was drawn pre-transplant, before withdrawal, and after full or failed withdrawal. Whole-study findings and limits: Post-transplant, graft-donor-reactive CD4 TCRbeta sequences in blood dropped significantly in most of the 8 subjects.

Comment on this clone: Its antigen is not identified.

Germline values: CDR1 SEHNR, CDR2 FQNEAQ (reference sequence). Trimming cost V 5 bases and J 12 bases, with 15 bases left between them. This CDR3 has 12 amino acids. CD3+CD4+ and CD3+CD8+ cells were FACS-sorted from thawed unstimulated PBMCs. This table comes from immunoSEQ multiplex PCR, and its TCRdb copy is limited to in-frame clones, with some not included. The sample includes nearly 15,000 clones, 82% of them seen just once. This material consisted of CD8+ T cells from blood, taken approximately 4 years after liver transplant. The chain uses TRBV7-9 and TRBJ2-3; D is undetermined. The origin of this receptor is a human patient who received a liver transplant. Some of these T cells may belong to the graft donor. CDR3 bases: TGTGCCAGCAGCCCCTCGACTCCCGATCAGTATTTT. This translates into CASSPSTPDQYF.